Listed below are T cell receptor beta chains from one sample, sequenced in a study of blood T cell repertoires in COVID-19. Profiling relied on immunoSEQ multiplex PCR, and the TCRdb table lists in-frame clones only, not all of them. The repertoire has under 90,000 clones, 70% to 90% of them found once; the top ten carry around 2.7%. Material for sequencing was peripheral blood. The receptors derive from a man in his 70s with active or convalescent COVID-19. The CDR3 runs from the conserved cysteine through the conserved F or W. A D gene is named only where the DNA matches it firmly. Part of the rows lack a size; the others show once, few, many or a class for expanded clones.

d_call,v_call,clone_size,j_call,cdr3_nt,cdr3_aa
-,TRBV6-1,-,TRBJ1-2,TGTGCCAGCAGTGAATTCTTGGGGCCTTATGGCTACACCTTC,CASSEFLGPYGYTF
TRBD2,TRBV11-3,-,TRBJ2-7,TGTGCCAGCAGCTCCGGGGGGGGCAGCTACGAGCAGTACTTC,CASSSGGGSYEQYF
TRBD1,TRBV24-1,-,TRBJ2-5,TGTGCCACCAGTGATTCGAGGGGGCCCCGGGAGACCCAGTACTTC,CATSDSRGPRETQYF
TRBD2,TRBV19,-,TRBJ2-1,TGTGCCAGTAGCACGGGCGGGACTAGAAGCTACAATGAGCAGTTCTTC,CASSTGGTRSYNEQFF
TRBD1,TRBV27,once,TRBJ2-3,TGTGCCAGCAGTTTCAGGACAGGAGGCACAGATACGCAGTATTTT,CASSFRTGGTDTQYF
TRBD1,TRBV5-1,-,TRBJ1-4,TGCGCCAGCAGCTTGGGACAGGGGGCGCATGAAAAACTGTTTTTT,CASSLGQGAHEKLFF
TRBD1,TRBV13,-,TRBJ2-7,TGTGCCAGCAGCCGGACAGGACCCTACGAGCAGTACTTC,CASSRTGPYEQYF
-,TRBV28,-,TRBJ2-2,TGTGCCAGCGGCCTGACAGATTACACCGGGGAGCTGTTTTTT,CASGLTDYTGELFF
TRBD1,TRBV27,-,TRBJ1-2,TGTGCCAGCAGTCTCCGAGCAGGGGGCCTCGGCTACACCTTC,CASSLRAGGLGYTF
-,TRBV6-5,-,TRBJ2-7,TGTGCCAGCAGCGTTAGGGGATCGGCCTACGAGCAGTACTTC,CASSVRGSAYEQYF
-,TRBV7-9,-,TRBJ2-1,TGTGCCAGCAGCTCCGTCCGGGCCTACAATGAGCAGTTCTTC,CASSSVRAYNEQFF
-,TRBV7-8,-,TRBJ2-6,TGTGCCAGCAGCTTCGGCGGGTATGGCTCTGGGGCCAACGTCCTGACTTTC,CASSFGGYGSGANVLTF
-,TRBV19,-,TRBJ1-5,TGTGCCAGTAGTATCCGGGACACTAGCAATCAGCCCCAGCATTTT,CASSIRDTSNQPQHF
-,TRBV27,-,TRBJ2-7,TGTGCCAGCAGCCCTCTTGGGCAAACCTCCTACGAGCAGTACTTC,CASSPLGQTSYEQYF
-,TRBV28,-,TRBJ1-5,TGTGCCAGCAGTTTAACGACGGGAATTAGCAATCAGCCCCAGCATTTT,CASSLTTGISNQPQHF
TRBD1,TRBV18,-,TRBJ2-3,TGTGCCAGCTCACCACTGGACAGGGGCGCGACAGATACGCAGTATTTT,CASSPLDRGATDTQYF
-,TRBV2,-,TRBJ2-5,TGTGCCAGCCAGGAAGGGGTTGCCGGGACCCAGTACTTC,CASQEGVAGTQYF
-,TRBV7-9,-,TRBJ1-2,TGTGCCAGCAGTTCTCGCCGGGATCCCAGAAGCTACACCTTC,CASSSRRDPRSYTF
-,TRBV6-6,-,TRBJ2-1,TGTGCCAGCAGTTACTCCGTAGGGGGAGGGGAGCAGTTCTTC,CASSYSVGGGEQFF
TRBD1,TRBV5-1,-,TRBJ1-2,TGCGCCAGCAGCCGCGACAGGGGGAGCTATGGCTACACCTTC,CASSRDRGSYGYTF
-,TRBV11-2,-,TRBJ1-4,TGTGCCAGCAGCCCCTGGACAGCCGTCACAACTAATGAAAAACTGTTTTTT,CASSPWTAVTTNEKLFF
-,TRBV7-9,-,TRBJ2-1,TGTGCCAGCAGCTATGTCGGGGGACAGGAGCAGTTCTTC,CASSYVGGQEQFF
TRBD2,TRBV6-6,few,TRBJ2-2,TGTGCCAGCAGTCTAGCGGGAGTCACCGGGGAGCTGTTTTTT,CASSLAGVTGELFF
TRBD1,TRBV30,-,TRBJ2-7,TGTGCCGGAGACAGGGGCGGCTACGAGCAGTACTTC,CAGDRGGYEQYF
-,TRBV3-1/TRBV3-2,-,TRBJ1-4,TGTGCCAGCAGCTCCTGGTACCCAGCAACTAATGAAAAACTGTTTTTT,CASSSWYPATNEKLFF
-,TRBV4-2,-,TRBJ2-7,TGTGCCAGCAGCCCCGTCGGGTCCTACGAGCAGTACTTC,CASSPVGSYEQYF
-,TRBV5-1,once,TRBJ2-3,TGCGCCAGCAGCCCTACTAGTGGAGCAGATACGCAGTATTTT,CASSPTSGADTQYF
-,TRBV10-3,few,TRBJ1-2,TGTGCCATCAGTGAGTCGGGCAACCCTAACTATGGCTACACCTTC,CAISESGNPNYGYTF
TRBD1,TRBV7-2,-,TRBJ1-2,TGTGCCAGCACCGAGACAGGGAACTATGGCTACACCTTC,CASTETGNYGYTF
-,TRBV2,-,TRBJ1-1,TGTGCCAGCAGTGAAGGGAGGACTGAAGCTTTCTTT,CASSEGRTEAFF
-,TRBV9,-,TRBJ2-3,TGTGCCAGCAGCGTACTGGCTCTCCCAGATACGCAGTATTTT,CASSVLALPDTQYF
TRBD1,TRBV11-2,-,TRBJ1-2,TGTGCCAGCAGCTCCCTGGGACAGGAATTCTATGGCTACACCTTC,CASSSLGQEFYGYTF
TRBD2,TRBV25-1,-,TRBJ2-2,TGTGCCAGCAGTGAACCCGGACTAGCGGGGGGAACGACCGGGGAGCTGTTTTTT,CASSEPGLAGGTTGELFF
-,TRBV7-8,few,TRBJ1-2,TGTGCCAGCAGCTTAGTAGGCGGAGGCTACACCTTC,CASSLVGGGYTF
-,TRBV4-2,-,TRBJ2-7,TGTGCCAGCAGCCCGCAGGGATCCTACGAGCAGTACTTC,CASSPQGSYEQYF
TRBD2,TRBV7-9,-,TRBJ2-7,TGTGCCAGCAGCTTACCACTAGCGGGAGTAGACGAGCAGTACTTC,CASSLPLAGVDEQYF
-,TRBV5-4,-,TRBJ1-6,TGTGCCAGCGGGGGGAGCTCCTATAATTCACCCCTCCACTTT,CASGGSSYNSPLHF
TRBD1,TRBV3-1/TRBV3-2,-,TRBJ1-2,TGTGCCAGCAGCACAAGGACAGGGGGCACTGGCTACACCTTC,CASSTRTGGTGYTF
-,TRBV6-5,-,TRBJ1-2,TGTGCCAGCAGTTACTCGGGCAGTGGTGGCTATGGCTACACCTTC,CASSYSGSGGYGYTF
-,TRBV24-1,-,TRBJ2-5,TGTGCCACCTCCAGGGGCGGTGAGACCCAGTACTTC,CATSRGGETQYF
TRBD1,TRBV7-8,-,TRBJ2-1,TGTGCCAGCAGCGCCGCCGGGACAGGCCTTAGTCTGCAGTTCTTC,CASSAAGTGLSLQFF
-,TRBV7-9,-,TRBJ2-1,TGTGCCAGCAGCTTCGGCGGCCGGAAGTTCTTC,CASSFGGRKFF
TRBD1,TRBV2,-,TRBJ1-2,TGTGCCAGCAGTTCGGGACAGGCCGACTATGGCTACACCTTC,CASSSGQADYGYTF
TRBD2,TRBV9,-,TRBJ2-1,TGTGCCAGCAGCGTAGACCCAGGGACTAGCGGCTACAATGAGCAGTTCTTC,CASSVDPGTSGYNEQFF
-,TRBV3-1/TRBV3-2,-,TRBJ1-2,TGTGCCAGCAGCCAAACAGACTATGGCTACACCTTC,CASSQTDYGYTF
TRBD2,TRBV3-1/TRBV3-2,-,TRBJ2-5,TGTGCCAGCAGCCGGACTAGCGGGGGGACCCAGTACTTC,CASSRTSGGTQYF
TRBD2,TRBV3-1/TRBV3-2,-,TRBJ2-3,TGTGCCAGCAGCCAAGTGGGGCGGGGGGCCCCCACAGATACGCAGTATTTT,CASSQVGRGAPTDTQYF
TRBD1,TRBV24-1,-,TRBJ2-3,TGTGCCACCAGCGTGGGGACAGCTACGCAGTATTTT,CATSVGTATQYF
TRBD1,TRBV19,-,TRBJ2-7,TGTGCCAGTAGTCCACAGGACAGGGTGGCCTACGAGCAGTACTTC,CASSPQDRVAYEQYF
TRBD1,TRBV19,-,TRBJ1-5,TGTGCCAGCAGGGGACAGGGTAATCAGCCCCAGCATTTT,CASRGQGNQPQHF
-,TRBV5-1,-,TRBJ1-6,TGCGCCAGCAGCTTCGGGGAAGGTTCACCCCTCCACTTT,CASSFGEGSPLHF
-,TRBV18,-,TRBJ2-7,TGTGCCAGCTCACCAGGGCAGGGGGGAATCCACGAGCAGTACTTC,CASSPGQGGIHEQYF
-,TRBV10-2,once,TRBJ1-6,TGCGCCAGCAGTCTGCAACAGGGTTTTTCACCCCTCCACTTT,CASSLQQGFSPLHF